What follows is one T cell receptor (beta chain) and its context. Its antigen remains unknown. The data belong to a study of cytomegalovirus exposure and HLA in healthy donors. Amplification used 60 Vbeta primers and 13 Jbeta primers. Profiled with immunoSEQ multiplex PCR; TCRdb holds only in-frame clones, not every one. This sample has 79,000 or so clones; around 70% occur once, and the top ten carry roughly a sixth. Study-wide results and caveats: Three chains tied to CMV proved CMV antigen-specific in vitro.

Germline CDR1 is SGHNT and CDR2 is YYREEE (reference sequence). This CDR3 comprises 15 residues. J lost 7 bases, V lost 4 bases, and 12 bases had no gene match. The V gene is TRBV5-4, the J gene TRBJ2-5; TRBD2 agrees at 8 bases. The sequenced material came from PBMCs. The source is a woman aged 40 to 50 in good health and CMV-seropositive. CDR3 amino acids: CASSGYREGLSTQYF. As DNA, the CDR3 is TGTGCCAGCAGCGGTTATCGGGAGGGCCTGTCGACCCAGTACTTC.